This TCR beta chain was retrieved from a study of T cell changes during pregnancy in multiple sclerosis (dated by TCRdb to the late 2010s). Background on the whole study: Changes in the T cell repertoire over the course of pregnancy were examined in this study in women with multiple sclerosis.

The germline V gene supplies CDR1 SGDLS and CDR2 YYNGEE. From the cysteine up to the phenylalanine, the CDR3 has a length of 14 residues. This entry keeps only the CDR3 DNA: 42 bases, framed from base 1. Trimming takes 2 bases from V and 6 bases from J, and the germline ends sit 11 bases apart. Of note for this clone: Its antigen is currently not known. No much larger clone is present one base from it, and per-base qualities are unavailable.

Library prep was done by the immunoSEQ multiplex PCR assay. Imported from immuneACCESS, the table was reduced by TCRdb to in-frame sequences with V and J called. These copies leave out some clones; in studies compared against another copy, an unresolved V gene accounts for under half, and the cause of the remainder is not known. This sample gives about 41,000 clones in total; roughly 87% of them show up just once. 0.5% to 0.65% of the sample goes to the ten largest clones. This receptor was identified in a female donor with multiple sclerosis, enrolled in a pregnancy study. The sequence joins TRBV9 to TRBJ2-2; matching of 6 bases hints at TRBD2 as the D gene. The sequenced sample was CD4+ T cells from peripheral blood mononuclear cells, obtained in the first trimester of pregnancy. The CDR3 protein: CASSVRWGAGELFF. The sequence in DNA is TGTGCCAGCAGCGTCCGATGGGGGGCCGGGGAGCTGTTTTTT.